This TCR beta chain was identified during a study of T cell changes during pregnancy in multiple sclerosis. The assay was immunoSEQ multiplex PCR, and TCRdb's table has in-frame clones only and misses some. The sample includes 25,000 to 35,000 clones, approximately 89% of them seen just once. This clone appeared once. The CDR3 length is 13 residues. V lost 4 bases and J lost 6, with 13 bases in between. Per germline, CDR1 LGHNA and CDR2 YNFKEQ. The V gene is TRBV4-2, the J gene TRBJ2-7; D perhaps matches TRBD2 (7 bases). Sequenced here: CD4+ T cells from peripheral blood mononuclear cells, sampled in the second trimester of pregnancy. This clonotype was obtained from a female donor with multiple sclerosis, enrolled in a pregnancy study. As DNA, the CDR3 is TGTGCCAGCAGCCGGGGGGGGCCCAGCGAGCAGTACTTC. This translates into CASSRGGPSEQYF.